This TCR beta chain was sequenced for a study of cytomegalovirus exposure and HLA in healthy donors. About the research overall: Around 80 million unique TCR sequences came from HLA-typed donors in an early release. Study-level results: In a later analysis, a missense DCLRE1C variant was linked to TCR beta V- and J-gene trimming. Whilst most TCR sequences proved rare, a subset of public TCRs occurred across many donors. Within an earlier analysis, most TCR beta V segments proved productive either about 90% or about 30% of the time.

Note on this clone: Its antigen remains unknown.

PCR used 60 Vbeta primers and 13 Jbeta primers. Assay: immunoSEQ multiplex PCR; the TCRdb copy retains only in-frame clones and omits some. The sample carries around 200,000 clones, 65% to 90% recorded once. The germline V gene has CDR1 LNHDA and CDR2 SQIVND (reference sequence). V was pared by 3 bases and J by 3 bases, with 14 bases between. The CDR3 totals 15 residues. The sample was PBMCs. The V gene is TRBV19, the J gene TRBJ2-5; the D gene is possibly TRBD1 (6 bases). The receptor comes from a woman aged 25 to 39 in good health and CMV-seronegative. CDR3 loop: CASSMGTIGEETQYF. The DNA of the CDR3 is TGTGCCAGTAGTATGGGGACAATAGGGGAAGAGACCCAGTACTTC.